A selection of T cell receptor beta chains follows, all from one sample in a study of siplizumab effects on memory and regulatory T cells. The assay was immunoSEQ multiplex PCR, and TCRdb's table has in-frame clones only and misses some. The sample consists of about 50,000 clones, about 90% of them appearing once. The sample comprised naive CD8+ T cells sorted from blood. These receptors were obtained from a human donor in good health. CDR3s include the opening cysteine and the closing phenylalanine or tryptophan. D genes are given only for firm matches. The listing skips clone size in some rows; elsewhere it reads once, few, many or a size class.

v_gene,abundance,len,j_gene,d_gene,CDR3aa,CDR3nt
TRBV19,-,15,TRBJ2-7,TRBD1,CASSISGTGAYEQYF,TGTGCCAGTAGTATCTCGGGGACAGGGGCCTACGAGCAGTACTTC
TRBV4-1,-,17,TRBJ2-1,TRBD2,CASSQVLGLAGGNEQFF,TGCGCCAGCAGCCAAGTCCTGGGACTAGCGGGGGGCAATGAGCAGTTCTTC
TRBV6-6,-,15,TRBJ1-6,-,CASSFTRQINSPLHF,TGTGCCAGCAGTTTCACGAGACAGATTAATTCACCCCTCCACTTT
TRBV27,-,13,TRBJ2-1,-,CASSLGSGNEQFF,TGTGCCAGCAGTTTAGGTTCGGGCAATGAGCAGTTCTTC
TRBV6-5,-,15,TRBJ2-2,-,CASRPQQGNTGELFF,TGTGCCAGCAGACCCCAACAGGGGAACACCGGGGAGCTGTTTTTT
TRBV9,-,15,TRBJ1-3,TRBD1,CASSVDRGSGNTIYF,TGTGCCAGCAGCGTAGACAGGGGTTCTGGAAACACCATATATTTT
TRBV5-6,-,14,TRBJ2-5,TRBD1,CASSLNRGLETQYF,TGTGCCAGCAGCTTGAACAGGGGGCTAGAGACCCAGTACTTC
TRBV6-5,-,12,TRBJ2-2,-,CASSFGAGELFF,TGTGCCAGCAGCTTTGGGGCCGGGGAGCTGTTTTTT
TRBV5-1,-,12,TRBJ1-2,-,CASSLSGYGYTF,TGCGCCAGCAGCTTGTCAGGCTATGGCTACACCTTC
TRBV7-2,few,14,TRBJ2-7,-,CASSFHKSSYEQYF,TGTGCCAGCAGCTTCCACAAGAGCTCCTACGAGCAGTACTTC
TRBV6-6,-,15,TRBJ2-1,TRBD2,CASSYSAGGPGEQFF,TGTGCCAGCAGTTATTCGGCGGGGGGGCCGGGTGAGCAGTTCTTC
TRBV5-1,-,15,TRBJ2-7,TRBD2,CASRPLSGETYEQYF,TGCGCCAGCAGACCACTCAGCGGGGAGACCTACGAGCAGTACTTC
TRBV5-6,-,13,TRBJ2-2,-,CASSPADTGELFF,TGTGCCAGCAGTCCGGCGGACACCGGGGAGCTGTTTTTT
TRBV5-8,-,14,TRBJ1-3,TRBD1,CASSLGQGGNTIYF,TGTGCCAGCAGCTTGGGACAGGGAGGAAACACCATATATTTT
TRBV2,-,13,TRBJ2-5,-,CASSAISKETQYF,TGTGCCAGCAGTGCGATTAGCAAAGAGACCCAGTACTTC
TRBV4-1,-,14,TRBJ2-7,-,CASSQGSNEYEQYF,TGCGCCAGCAGCCAAGGGTCCAACGAATACGAGCAGTACTTC
TRBV6-5,once,12,TRBJ2-2,-,CASSYGGGELFF,TGTGCCAGCAGTTACGGGGGCGGGGAGCTGTTTTTT
TRBV7-9,few,14,TRBJ2-2,-,CASSLVPNTGELFF,TGTGCCAGCAGCTTAGTTCCGAACACCGGGGAGCTGTTTTTT
TRBV21-1,once,16,TRBJ2-7,-,CASSKTGTGGGYEQYF,TGTGCCAGCAGCAAAACCGGGACAGGGGGTGGGTACGAGCAGTACTTC
TRBV2,-,14,TRBJ2-7,-,CASSEGQPSYEQYF,TGTGCCAGCAGTGAAGGGCAGCCCTCCTACGAGCAGTACTTC
TRBV19,-,12,TRBJ2-7,-,CASSPDGYEQYF,TGTGCCAGTAGCCCGGACGGCTACGAGCAGTACTTC
TRBV7-8,-,14,TRBJ1-1,-,CASTAEDRNTEAFF,TGTGCCAGCACTGCTGAGGACAGGAACACTGAAGCTTTCTTT
TRBV4-1,-,15,TRBJ2-7,-,CASSQSLAGDYEQYF,TGCGCCAGCAGCCAGTCTCTTGCGGGTGACTACGAGCAGTACTTC
TRBV4-2,-,14,TRBJ2-3,-,CASSQGGGTDTQYF,TGTGCCAGCAGCCAAGGGGGGGGCACAGATACGCAGTATTTT
TRBV6-5,-,15,TRBJ2-1,TRBD2,CASSSGRGGNNEQFF,TGTGCCAGCAGCTCCGGCCGGGGGGGCAACAATGAGCAGTTCTTC
TRBV4-2,-,17,TRBJ2-1,-,CASSQDLGGPSYNEQFF,TGTGCCAGCAGCCAAGATCTTGGCGGTCCTTCCTACAATGAGCAGTTCTTC
TRBV19,-,15,TRBJ2-3,TRBD2,CASSMTSAGGDTQYF,TGTGCCAGTAGTATGACCTCAGCGGGAGGGGATACGCAGTATTTT
TRBV2,-,15,TRBJ2-7,-,CASRGAGAKFYEQYF,TGTGCCAGCAGAGGCGCCGGGGCCAAGTTCTACGAGCAGTACTTC
TRBV7-9,-,15,TRBJ2-2,-,CASRDRALNTGELFF,TGTGCCAGCAGGGACAGAGCTCTGAACACCGGGGAGCTGTTTTTT